Shown below are 16 T cell receptor beta chains from a single sample sequenced in a study of shared clonotypes between healthy human individuals (dated by TCRdb to 2018 to 2020). Library creation used the immunoSEQ multiplex PCR assay. TCRdb took this table from immuneACCESS and kept in-frame rearrangements with V and J called. Such tables lack part of the clones; where checked against another copy, unresolved V genes explain under half of the gap, and the rest is unexplained. A total of roughly 2 million clones appear in this sample, 95% of them only once. Approximately 0.13% of the sample belongs to the ten largest clones. Material: naive CD4+ T cells sorted from blood. The sample's cell subset or site, from its label and the paper: CD45RA+ positively selected. The receptors were sampled from a man between 18 and 29 years old in good health.

The rearrangement uses TRBV4-1 and TRBJ1-3; D may be TRBD1 (5 bases). Trimming left V 6 bases short and J 6 bases short, with 27 bases between. CDR3 length: 18 residues. Germline V gene lookup returns CDR1 MGHRA and CDR2 YSYEKL. Written as DNA, the CDR3 is TGCGCCAGCAGTACGGGGAAGAGAGTTAACGGGGGGTTAAACACCATATATTTT. This encodes CASSTGKRVNGGLNTIYF.

The chain has TRBV13 and TRBJ1-1, with 7 positions matching TRBD1. The CDR3 is made up of 12 amino acids. Germline loops: CDR1 PRHDT, CDR2 FYEKMQ (reference sequence). The J segment lost 11 bases and the V segment lost 4 bases, leaving 7 bases of the junction unmatched. The CDR3 region is CASSSPGTEAFF. For the CDR3, the DNA is TGTGCCAGCAGCTCACCCGGGACAGAGGCTTTCTTT.

This chain uses TRBV11-3 with TRBJ1-4, with unresolved D. The CDR3 sequence is 15 residues long. V dropped 1 base and J dropped 8 bases, with 14 bases sitting between them. Germline loops: CDR1 SGHNT, CDR2 YENEEA. CDR3 sequence: CASSLGGWGGEKLFF. The CDR3 DNA reads as TGTGCCAGCAGCTTAGGAGGCTGGGGAGGGGAAAAACTGTTTTTT.

V gene TRBV5-1 combines with J gene TRBJ1-4; no clear D. The germline gives CDR1 SGHRS, CDR2 YFSETQ. The CDR3 consists of 13 residues. Trimming removed 0 bases from V and 8 bases from J, with 8 bases in between. The CDR3 DNA follows: TGCGCCAGCAGCTTGGCCCCAGGAGAAAAACTGTTTTTT. This translates into CASSLAPGEKLFF.

With respect to this clone: Additional DNA sequences in this sample encode the identical CDR3. This chain joins TRBV18 and TRBJ1-1; D unresolved. Germline V lookup: CDR1 KGHSH, CDR2 LQKENI. Trimming pared 0 bases from V and 1 base from J, leaving 6 bases between. CDR3 length: 14 residues. CDR3 loop: CASSPPLANTEAFF. In DNA form, the CDR3 reads TGTGCCAGCTCACCACCTCTGGCGAACACTGAAGCTTTCTTT.

This chain connects TRBV25-1 to TRBJ2-3; TRBD2 might be the D (6 bases). The CDR3 covers 15 residues. Germline CDR1 and CDR2: MGHDK and SYGVNS. V gave up 0 bases and J gave up 4 bases, with 11 bases separating them. The CDR3 DNA sequence: TGTGCCAGCAGTGAATATGGGGGGAGACCAGATACGCAGTATTTT. Protein product: CASSEYGGRPDTQYF.

This rearrangement joins TRBV6-1 to TRBJ2-1; weak D call: TRBD1 (6 bases). V was pared by 4 bases and J by 6 bases, with 10 bases between. CDR1 is MNHNS, CDR2 SASEGT, per germline. This CDR3 comprises 13 residues. The CDR3 region has the DNA TGTGCCAGCAGTGCAAGGGACATCAATGAGCAGTTCTTC. It codes for CASSARDINEQFF.

The chain couples TRBV7-2 to TRBJ2-7, with 7 bases matching TRBD2. The V and J ends lost 2 bases and 8 bases, in that order; junction bases with no gene match: 12. The CDR3 runs to 15 residues. From germline, CDR1 is SGHTA and CDR2 FQGNSA. CDR3 residues: CASSLNGGGPTKQYF. The DNA for the CDR3 is TGTGCCAGCAGCTTAAACGGGGGAGGGCCTACTAAGCAGTACTTC.

The genes are TRBV2 and TRBJ2-5; 9 nucleotides line up with TRBD1. The CDR3 contains 15 residues. The trim removed 7 bases at V and 3 bases at J, leaving 9 bases unmatched. Germline lookup yields CDR1 SNHLY and CDR2 FYNNEI. The CDR3 DNA reads TGTGCCAGCAACGAGGACAGGGGTTTGGAAGAGACCCAGTACTTC. Protein product: CASNEDRGLEETQYF.

Concerning this clone: This sample also contains other DNA sequences that code for the same CDR3. The chain carries TRBV5-1 and TRBJ1-1; no firm D call. CDR1 and CDR2 (germline): SGHRS, YFSETQ. V lost 2 bases and J lost 5, with 7 bases in between. This CDR3 is built from 12 residues. CDR3 coding DNA: TGCGCCAGCAGCTTTGGGGATACTGAAGCTTTCTTT. It is translated as CASSFGDTEAFF. The complete variable domain, with remaining parts taken from reference TRBV5-1 and TRBJ1-1, reads KAGVTQTPRYLIKTRGQQVTLSCSPISGHRSVSWYQQTPGQGLQFLFEYFSETQRNKGNFPGRFSGRQFSNSRSEMNVSTLELGDSALYLCASSFGDTEAFFGQGTRLTVV.

Details on this clone: The same CDR3 also results from other DNA sequences found in this sample. The V and J genes are TRBV18 and TRBJ2-7, with D unclear. The length of the CDR3 is 13 residues. Germline V lookup: CDR1 KGHSH, CDR2 LQKENI. The V and J ends lost 5 bases and 0 bases respectively, with 8 bases between them. The CDR3 sequence: CASSGLGSYEQYF. CDR3 sequence (DNA): TGTGCCAGCTCAGGGTTGGGCTCCTACGAGCAGTACTTC.

This chain links TRBV7-2 with TRBJ1-2, with 12 positions matching TRBD1. The CDR3 runs to 17 residues. Germline CDR1 reads SGHTA; CDR2 reads FQGNSA. The junction had 11 bases not matched to a gene; V was cut back by 2 bases and J by 7 bases. CDR3 nucleotides: TGTGCCAGCAGCTTATCCCGGGACAGGGGGCGCCTGGGTGGCTACACCTTC. It translates to CASSLSRDRGRLGGYTF.

V and J are TRBV6-6 and TRBJ1-6; D is unclear. Germline assignment: CDR1 MNHNY and CDR2 SVGAGI (reference sequence). This CDR3 has 15 amino acids. With 3 bases removed from V and 8 bases from J, the gap between germline ends came to 14 bases. CDR3 in DNA: TGTGCCAGCAGTTATAGGCCGTTCGGGGATTCACCCCTCCACTTT. This translates into CASSYRPFGDSPLHF.

The chain employs TRBV5-1 and TRBJ2-5, with a possible D match to TRBD2 (5 bases). The CDR3 contains 13 residues. Germline V gene data show CDR1 as SGHRS and CDR2 as YFSETQ. The V end was cut by 6 bases, the J end by 4 bases, with 13 bases between. CDR3 sequence reads: CASKRRPGETQYF. The CDR3 coding sequence is TGCGCCAGCAAACGGAGGCCGGGAGAGACCCAGTACTTC.

The chain is built from TRBV15 and TRBJ2-7, with D possibly being TRBD1 or TRBD2 (5 bases each). Germline V lookup: CDR1 LNHNV, CDR2 YYDKDF (reference sequence). The V end was cut by 3 bases, the J end by 0 bases, with 15 bases between. The CDR3 has 16 residues. CDR3 in amino acids: CATSSRGPTLSYEQYF. For the CDR3, the DNA is TGTGCCACCAGCAGTCGGGGACCAACCCTCTCCTACGAGCAGTACTTC.

This clone has only one observation. Other DNA sequences in this sample translate to the same CDR3. V usage is TRBV28 and J usage is TRBJ2-5; 7 bases are a match to TRBD1. Germline values: CDR1 MDHEN, CDR2 SYDVKM. V lost 4 bases and J lost 1; bases outside the gene matches: 6. This CDR3 comprises 15 residues. Here the CDR3 reads CASSSLGTVQETQYF. The DNA for the CDR3 is TGTGCCAGCAGTTCCCTCGGGACAGTCCAAGAGACCCAGTACTTC.